The sequence of this TCR beta chain was determined in a study of monozygotic twins with inflammatory bowel disease. The study, taken as a whole, reports: The sharing of clonotypes with others was lower in IBD patients than in healthy twins, especially with disease activity.

As concerns this clonotype: Antigen unknown.

The CDR3 sequence is 15 residues long. TCRdb reprocessed the 5' RACE reads and keeps a single row for each CDR3 protein, giving no DNA. This table lists approximately 120,000 distinct CDR3 sequences. The rearrangement joins TRBV23-1 to TRBJ2-3; checking the TCRdb D call of TRBD2 is not possible without DNA. TRBV23-1 is an ORF, with its function uncertain. Sequencing input: blood. The clonotype was recovered from a human donor with ulcerative colitis or Crohn's disease, or a healthy co-twin of an affected twin (not recorded which). CDR3 region: CATRNPGLGTDTQYF.